This T cell receptor beta chain is drawn from a study of T cells in Graves' hyperthyroidism and ophthalmopathy. General study points: Clonotypes that were expanded in thyroid above 0.001 mostly appeared in blood too. For ophthalmopathy, model prediction preceded onset by a median roughly 6.2 months. Ophthalmopathy and stable hyperthyroidism were separated by a 13 V-J model.

This CDR3 contains 13 residues. Germline V gene sequence: CDR1 SGHRS, CDR2 YFSETQ. Trimming left V 6 bases short and J 6 bases short, with 14 bases between. The study left out patients who had uncontrolled infection, other autoimmune disease, pregnancy or lactation. As concerns this clonotype: Its antigen is unknown.

There were TCR beta CDR3 regions amplified from RNA transcripts. An initial round of RT-PCR targeting the TCR CDR3 relied on the HTBI primer set. From the multiplex PCR reads, TCRdb called clonotypes with MiXCR, one entry per CDR3 protein. The sample holds 350,000 or so distinct CDR3 sequences, 15% to 20% seen once. The chain links TRBV5-1 to TRBJ2-3; unclear D gene. The receptor's source is a woman aged 50 to 60 with Graves' hyperthyroidism. The sequenced sample consisted of blood. CDR3 DNA: TGCGCCAGCACCGGGCTTTTAGGGGATACGCAGTATTTT. The encoded protein is CASTGLLGDTQYF.